This record covers a single T cell receptor beta chain. Its antigen is still unknown. Amplification of TCR beta CDR3 regions was performed using RNA transcripts as template. The TCR CDR3 was amplified in a first-round RT-PCR using the HTBI primer set. TCRdb used MiXCR to reprocess the multiplex PCR reads, holding one entry per CDR3 protein. The sample lists nearly 600,000 distinct CDR3 sequences, approximately 14% seen once, with more than 6% in the top ten. The V segment lost 4 bases and the J segment 3 bases; nucleotides outside the gene matches: 6. Germline loops: CDR1 SQVTM, CDR2 ANQGSEA. The CDR3 extends over 16 amino acids. The sample belongs to a study of T cells in Graves' hyperthyroidism and ophthalmopathy. Study-level findings and limits: Most thyroid clonotypes that were expanded above 0.001 also turned up in blood.

The sequence was collected from a woman younger than 30 with Graves' ophthalmopathy. The sample taken for sequencing was blood. The V call is TRBV29-1, the J call TRBJ2-6; 10 nucleotides align to TRBD1. The CDR3 sequence: CSVGTGGPGGANVLTF. CDR3 coding DNA: TGCAGCGTTGGGACAGGGGGTCCGGGTGGGGCCAACGTCCTGACTTTC.